This T cell receptor beta chain was identified in a study of cytomegalovirus exposure and HLA in healthy donors. Study-wide results and limits: Researchers had no immune exposure information except CMV serostatus available. The study dropped some indistinguishable V segments, TRBV6-2 and TRBV6-3 among them.

As for this clone: What it recognizes is unknown.

PCR primers comprised 60 Vbeta and 13 Jbeta primers. Libraries were prepared by immunoSEQ multiplex PCR; TCRdb keeps only in-frame clonotypes and omits some of them. In the table there are 90,000 to 100,000 clones, 70% to 90% of which are singletons. Germline assignment: CDR1 KGHSH and CDR2 LQKENI. There are 13 residues in the CDR3. Trimming removed 1 base from V and 4 bases from J, with 6 bases in between. The chain employs TRBV18 and TRBJ2-3, with D possibly being TRBD1 (6 bases). The sequenced material came from PBMCs. The sequence was collected from a man between 18 and 29 years old in good health and CMV-seronegative. The CDR3 loop is CASSPQGADTQYF. Here the CDR3 DNA reads TGTGCCAGCTCACCACAGGGGGCAGATACGCAGTATTTT.